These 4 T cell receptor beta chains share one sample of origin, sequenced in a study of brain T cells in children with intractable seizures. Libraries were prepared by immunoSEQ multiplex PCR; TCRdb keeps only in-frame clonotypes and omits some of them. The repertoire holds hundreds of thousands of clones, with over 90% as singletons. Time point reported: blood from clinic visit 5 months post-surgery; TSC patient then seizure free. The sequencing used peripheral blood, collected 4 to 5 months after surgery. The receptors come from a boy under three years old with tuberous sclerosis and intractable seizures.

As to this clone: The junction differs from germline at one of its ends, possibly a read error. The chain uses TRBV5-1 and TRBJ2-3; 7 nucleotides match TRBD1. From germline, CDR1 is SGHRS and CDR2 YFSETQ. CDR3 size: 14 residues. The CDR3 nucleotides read TGCGCCAGCAGATTGGGGACAGTCCCGGGTACGCAGTATTTT. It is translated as CASRLGTVPGTQYF.

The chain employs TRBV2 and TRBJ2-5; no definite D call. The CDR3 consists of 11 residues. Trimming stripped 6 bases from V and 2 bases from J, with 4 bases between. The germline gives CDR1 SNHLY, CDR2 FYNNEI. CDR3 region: CASSRQETQYF. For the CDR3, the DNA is TGTGCCAGCAGCCGGCAAGAGACCCAGTACTTC.

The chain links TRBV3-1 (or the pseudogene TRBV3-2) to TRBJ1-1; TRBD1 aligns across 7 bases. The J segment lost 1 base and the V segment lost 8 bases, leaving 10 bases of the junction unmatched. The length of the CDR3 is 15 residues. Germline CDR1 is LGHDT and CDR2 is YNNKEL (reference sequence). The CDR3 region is CASQGGALSNTEAFF. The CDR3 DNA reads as TGTGCCAGCCAGGGGGGGGCCCTATCGAACACTGAAGCTTTCTTT.

In nucleotides, the CDR3 is TGTGCCAGCAGCTTATTAGCGGGAGGGGTGCACGGCGAGCAGTACTTC. Amino acid sequence: CASSLLAGGVHGEQYF. This sequence joins TRBV7-9 and TRBJ2-7, with 11 bases aligning to TRBD2. The CDR3 sequence is 16 residues long. The germline gives CDR1 SEHNR, CDR2 FQNEAQ (reference sequence). V was clipped by 2 bases and J by 6 bases; unmatched bases: 9.